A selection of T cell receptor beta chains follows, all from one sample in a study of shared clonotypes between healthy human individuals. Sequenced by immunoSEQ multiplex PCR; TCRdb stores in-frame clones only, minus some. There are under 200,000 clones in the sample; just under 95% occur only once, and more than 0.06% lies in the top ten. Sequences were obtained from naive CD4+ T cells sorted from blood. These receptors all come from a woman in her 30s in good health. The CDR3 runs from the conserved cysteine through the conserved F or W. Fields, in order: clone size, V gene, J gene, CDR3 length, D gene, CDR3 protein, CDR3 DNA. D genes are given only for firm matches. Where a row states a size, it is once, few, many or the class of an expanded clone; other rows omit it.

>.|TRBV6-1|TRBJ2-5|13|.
CASSESGEETQYF
TGTGCCAGCAGTGAATCGGGGGAAGAGACCCAGTACTTC
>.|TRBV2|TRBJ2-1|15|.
CASSVTGIVAAEQFF
TGTGCCAGCAGTGTCACGGGGATAGTCGCCGCTGAGCAGTTCTTC
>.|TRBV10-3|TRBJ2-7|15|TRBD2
CAISELGLAPYEQYF
TGTGCCATCAGTGAATTGGGACTAGCGCCCTACGAGCAGTACTTC
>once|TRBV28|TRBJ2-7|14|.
CASSVPSVAHEQYF
TGTGCCAGCAGTGTACCATCAGTTGCGCACGAGCAGTACTTC
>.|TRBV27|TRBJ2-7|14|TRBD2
CASSLLADPYEQYF
TGTGCCAGCAGTCTTCTAGCGGACCCCTACGAGCAGTACTTC
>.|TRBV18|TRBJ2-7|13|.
CASSPPASYEQYF
TGTGCCAGCTCACCACCAGCCTCCTACGAGCAGTACTTC
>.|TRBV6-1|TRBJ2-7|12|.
CASRPRSYEQYF
TGTGCCAGCAGACCGAGGTCCTACGAGCAGTACTTC
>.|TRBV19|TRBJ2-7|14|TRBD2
CASNPGTSEYEQYF
TGTGCCAGTAACCCCGGGACTAGCGAATACGAGCAGTACTTC
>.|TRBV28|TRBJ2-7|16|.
CASTDRVGQGFREQYF
TGTGCCAGTACCGACCGGGTGGGACAAGGGTTTCGCGAGCAGTACTTC
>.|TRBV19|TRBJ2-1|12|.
CASSSKDLEQFF
TGTGCCAGTAGCTCGAAGGACCTTGAGCAGTTCTTC
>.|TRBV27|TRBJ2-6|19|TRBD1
CASSLAGQGSAAGANVLTF
TGTGCCAGCAGTTTGGCGGGACAGGGGTCGGCTGCTGGGGCCAACGTCCTGACTTTC
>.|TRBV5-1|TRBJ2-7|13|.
CASSLDNVEEQYF
TGCGCCAGCAGCTTGGACAACGTTGAAGAGCAGTACTTC
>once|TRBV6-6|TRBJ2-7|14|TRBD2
CASTGAGEIYEQYF
TGTGCCAGCACTGGAGCGGGAGAAATTTACGAGCAGTACTTC
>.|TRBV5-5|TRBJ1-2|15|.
CASSPRGVGFYGYTF
TGTGCCAGCAGCCCCCGTGGGGTGGGGTTCTATGGCTACACCTTC
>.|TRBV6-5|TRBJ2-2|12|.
CAAQGNTGELFF
TGTGCCGCCCAGGGGAACACCGGGGAGCTGTTTTTT
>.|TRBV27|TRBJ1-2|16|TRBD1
CASSFYRGGFNYGYTF
TGTGCCAGCAGTTTCTACAGGGGAGGGTTCAACTATGGCTACACCTTC
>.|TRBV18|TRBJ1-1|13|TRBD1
CASSETGVTEAFF
TGTGCCAGCTCAGAGACAGGGGTCACTGAAGCTTTCTTT
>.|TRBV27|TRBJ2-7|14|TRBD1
CASSRQGPPYEQYF
TGTGCCAGCAGTCGACAGGGGCCGCCCTACGAGCAGTACTTC
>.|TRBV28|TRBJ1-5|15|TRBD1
CASSSPDRGNQPQHF
TGTGCCAGCAGTTCCCCGGACAGGGGAAACCAGCCCCAGCATTTT
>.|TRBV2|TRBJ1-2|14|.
CASRERQINYGYTF
TGTGCCAGCAGAGAACGACAGATTAACTATGGCTACACCTTC
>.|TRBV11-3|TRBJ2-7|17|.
CASSSQGGWTTSYEQYF
TGTGCCAGCAGCTCGCAGGGGGGTTGGACAACGTCCTACGAGCAGTACTTC
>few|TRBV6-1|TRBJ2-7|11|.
CASSDWYEQYF
TGTGCCAGCAGTGATTGGTACGAGCAGTACTTC
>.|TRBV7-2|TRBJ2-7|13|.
CASSSNQDYEQYF
TGTGCCAGCAGCTCAAATCAGGACTACGAGCAGTACTTC
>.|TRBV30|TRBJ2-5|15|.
CAWKGAASAQETQYF
TGTGCCTGGAAGGGTGCGGCATCGGCACAAGAGACCCAGTACTTC
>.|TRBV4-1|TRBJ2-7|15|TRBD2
CASSPSGTRAYEQYF
TGCGCCAGCAGCCCTAGCGGGACTAGGGCCTACGAGCAGTACTTC
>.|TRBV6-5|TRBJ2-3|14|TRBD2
CASSLAGGRDTQYF
TGTGCCAGCAGTCTAGCGGGAGGGCGAGATACGCAGTATTTT
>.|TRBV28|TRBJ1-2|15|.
CASSDPGLLNYGYTF
TGTGCCAGCAGTGATCCGGGACTCCTTAACTATGGCTACACCTTC
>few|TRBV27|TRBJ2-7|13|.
CASSSPRWGEQYF
TGTGCCAGCAGTTCGCCGAGGTGGGGCGAGCAGTACTTC
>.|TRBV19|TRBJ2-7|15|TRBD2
CAPPGASGCSYEQYF
TGTGCTCCCCCCGGGGCTAGCGGTTGCTCCTACGAGCAGTACTTC
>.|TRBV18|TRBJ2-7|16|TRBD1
CASSPSRTGVGYEQYF
TGTGCCAGCTCACCCAGTAGGACAGGGGTAGGCTACGAGCAGTACTTC
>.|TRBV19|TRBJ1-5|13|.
CASSIIGGQPQHF
TGTGCCAGTAGTATAATCGGGGGTCAGCCCCAGCATTTT
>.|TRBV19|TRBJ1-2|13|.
CASSIDGTYGYTF
TGTGCCAGTAGTATAGACGGGACTTACGGCTACACCTTC
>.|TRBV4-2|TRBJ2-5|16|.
CASSQLLGQGRETQYF
TGTGCCAGCAGCCAGCTACTTGGACAAGGGCGGGAGACCCAGTACTTC
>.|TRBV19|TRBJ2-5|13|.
CASSSGEQETQYF
TGTGCCAGTAGTTCGGGGGAACAAGAGACCCAGTACTTC